These T cell receptor beta chains were read from a single sample in a study of T cells in Graves' hyperthyroidism and ophthalmopathy. One entry per CDR3 protein results from TCRdb running MiXCR on the multiplex PCR reads. The table shows hundreds of thousands of distinct CDR3 sequences, with around 13% occurring only once. Sequencing was carried out using blood. The origin of the receptors is a woman aged 45-65 years with Graves' ophthalmopathy. Both conserved end residues are part of each CDR3. A D gene is named only where the DNA matches it firmly. Rows give clone size only sometimes, using once, few, many, or a class for an expanded clone.

v_call	d_call	j_call	clone_size	cdr3_nt	cdr3_aa
TRBV20-1	TRBD2	TRBJ2-1	many	TGCAGTGCTCGGCGGGAGGGCCATGGCGAGCAGTTCTTC	CSARREGHGEQFF
TRBV6-1	-	TRBJ1-4	-	TGTGCCAGCAGTACCAGTCGGACGGCAACTAATGAAAAACTGTTTTTT	CASSTSRTATNEKLFF
TRBV4-3	TRBD2	TRBJ2-3	many	TGCGCCAGCAGCCAAGACCACAGACTAGCAGGGACAGATACGCAGTATTTT	CASSQDHRLAGTDTQYF
TRBV20-1	TRBD2	TRBJ2-3	many	TGCAGTGCTAGCGGGAGGTCCTCCGGTTCAGATACGCAGTATTTT	CSASGRSSGSDTQYF
TRBV28	-	TRBJ2-7	many	TGTGCCAGCACCTTGGAGGGGGGGGACTACGAGCAGTACTTC	CASTLEGGDYEQYF
TRBV28	TRBD2	TRBJ2-5	many	TGTGCCAGCAGTTTAAGAGGTAGCGGGCGCCAAGAGACCCAGTACTTC	CASSLRGSGRQETQYF
TRBV11-2	-	TRBJ1-6	many	TGTGCCAGCAGCCTGACCGCCTCCTATAATTCACCCCTCCACTTT	CASSLTASYNSPLHF
TRBV28	-	TRBJ2-3	many	TGTGCCAGCAGTTTAGGGTCCACGCAGTATTTT	CASSLGSTQYF
TRBV2	TRBD2	TRBJ2-1	-	TGTGCCAGCAGTGGGCTAGCGGGAGGAACCTACAATGAGCAGTTCTTC	CASSGLAGGTYNEQFF
TRBV25-1	TRBD2	TRBJ2-3	many	TGTGCCAGCAGTGAACACTCAGCGGGGTCGTCGTCGGATACGCAGTATTTT	CASSEHSAGSSSDTQYF
TRBV2	-	TRBJ2-3	many	TGTGCCAGCAGTGAATCGGGATACCCTACAGATACGCAGTATTTT	CASSESGYPTDTQYF
TRBV7-9	TRBD2	TRBJ2-5	many	TGTGCCAGCACCCTAGCGGGAGCGGAGACCCAGTACTTC	CASTLAGAETQYF
TRBV28	-	TRBJ2-4	many	TGTGCCAGCAGCCCCCGGCCCAGTGTAATAGCCAAAAACATTCAGTACTTC	CASSPRPSVIAKNIQYF
TRBV13	TRBD2	TRBJ2-5	many	TGTGCCAGCAAGACTAGCGGACAAGAGACCCAGTACTTC	CASKTSGQETQYF
TRBV7-2	TRBD1	TRBJ1-2	many	TGTGCCAGCAGCCCCCTTGGCCAGGGGGTTGACTATGGCTACACCTTC	CASSPLGQGVDYGYTF
TRBV19	TRBD1	TRBJ1-1	few	TGTGCCAGTAGTTCCAACGGACAGGGCCCAAACACTGAAGCTTTCTTT	CASSSNGQGPNTEAFF
TRBV28	-	TRBJ2-5	-	TGTGCCAGCAGCTTAGGTATGGGAGCCGAGACCCAGTACTTC	CASSLGMGAETQYF
TRBV6-5	TRBD1	TRBJ1-6	many	TGTGCCAGCAGTTACTGGGCGACAGGGGATTCACCCCTCCACTTT	CASSYWATGDSPLHF
TRBV2	TRBD2	TRBJ2-2	many	TGTGCCAGCACTGATTCTGGGGCGGGACTAGCGTCGACCGGGGAGCTGTTTTTT	CASTDSGAGLASTGELFF
TRBV11-2	-	TRBJ2-7	many	TGTGCCAGCAGCCCCGGGGACTTCTCCTACGAGCAGTACTTC	CASSPGDFSYEQYF
TRBV24-1	-	TRBJ1-5	-	TGTGCCACCAGTGATAAACAGGGTGGTCAGCCCCAGCATTTT	CATSDKQGGQPQHF
TRBV29-1	-	TRBJ2-1	many	TGCAGCGTGAAATGGCGGGCAGCCAATGAGCAGTTCTTC	CSVKWRAANEQFF
TRBV6-2/TRBV6-3	TRBD2	TRBJ2-1	few	TGTGCCAGCAGTCCTAGCGGGAGTTCAAACAATGAGCAGTTCTTC	CASSPSGSSNNEQFF
TRBV14	TRBD1	TRBJ1-1	once	TGTGCCAGCAGCGAAAGGGCCCCGGGACAGCTGAACACTGAAGCTTTCTTT	CASSERAPGQLNTEAFF
TRBV5-1	-	TRBJ2-7	many	TGCGCCAGCAGAACGGACAGCCTGAGCTCCTACGAGCAGTACTTC	CASRTDSLSSYEQYF
TRBV6-6	-	TRBJ2-7	many	TGTGCCAGCAGTTACCGGGACACGGATTACGAGCAGTACTTC	CASSYRDTDYEQYF
TRBV7-3	-	TRBJ2-5	many	TGTGCCAGCAGCCCTACGACAGACCAAGAGACCCAGTACTTC	CASSPTTDQETQYF
TRBV6-2/TRBV6-3	-	TRBJ1-5	many	TGTGCCAGCAGTTACTCGGGGAAACGGAATCAGCCCCAGCATTTT	CASSYSGKRNQPQHF
TRBV27	-	TRBJ2-7	many	TGTGCCAGCAGTCCCCGGGACACTGAGTACGAGCAGTACTTC	CASSPRDTEYEQYF
TRBV20-1	-	TRBJ2-7	few	TGCAGTGCTAGGACAAGGGCCTCGGCTTACGAGCAGTACTTC	CSARTRASAYEQYF
TRBV6-2/TRBV6-3	-	TRBJ1-6	few	TGTGCCAGCAGTCCGGGAGGGCGCAGGAATTCACCCCTCCACTTT	CASSPGGRRNSPLHF
TRBV7-9	TRBD2	TRBJ2-7	many	TGTGCCAGCAGCCCCCCCACCGGGACTAGCGGGTCCTACGAGCAGTACTTC	CASSPPTGTSGSYEQYF
TRBV2	TRBD1	TRBJ2-7	-	TGTGCCACACCGGGACAGGGAAACTACGAGCAGTACTTC	CATPGQGNYEQYF
TRBV20-1	TRBD1	TRBJ1-6	-	TGCAGTGCTCTGTGGCAGGGGGATTCACCCCTCCACTTT	CSALWQGDSPLHF
TRBV27	-	TRBJ1-6	-	TGTGCCAGCACCGACAGGACCCGAAGGAATTCACCCCTCCACTTT	CASTDRTRRNSPLHF
TRBV2	-	TRBJ2-2	many	TGTGCCAGCAGTGAGCCCGTAATGAGGGGGAACACCGGGGAGCTGTTTTTT	CASSEPVMRGNTGELFF
TRBV9	-	TRBJ1-1	-	TGTGCCAGCAGCGTAGCTTTGGTAGATGAAGCTTTCTTT	CASSVALVDEAFF
TRBV7-6	-	TRBJ2-1	many	TGTGCCAGCAGCTTGTGGAGAAACAATGAGCAGTTCTTC	CASSLWRNNEQFF
TRBV20-1	-	TRBJ1-6	few	TGCAGTGCTAGATATTCCACAGGGAATTCACCCCTCCACTTT	CSARYSTGNSPLHF
TRBV6-1	-	TRBJ2-1	many	TGTGCCAGCAGTGGCCTACAGGGTGCTCCTCGGGCTGAGCAGTTCTTC	CASSGLQGAPRAEQFF